A single sample gave rise to the 12 T cell receptor beta chains below, sequenced in a study of T-cell reconstitution after alpha-beta-depleted transplantation in children. Unique molecular identifiers were used to barcode this TCRbeta library. TCRdb independently ran MiXCR on the PCR reads; one entry per CDR3 protein. The data show about 250,000 distinct CDR3 sequences, with roughly a quarter seen just once and 4% to 6% held by the top ten. This material consisted of PBMCs, mostly from graft donor cells, taken 360 days after TCRalphabeta/CD19-depleted stem cell transplant. The receptors come from a female patient aged 2-15 years who had a stem cell transplant for congenital amegakaryocytic thrombocytopenia, so the T cells may come from the graft donor.

This clonotype has a handful of counts. The V and J genes are TRBV12-3 or TRBV12-4 and TRBJ2-1; tentative D call: TRBD2 (6 bases). The CDR3 extends over 16 amino acids. Deletions cut 2 bases from V and 9 bases from J, with 20 bases between. CDR3 nucleotide sequence: TGTGCCAGCAGTTTAAGGTCGGGGACTCAGCCCCGTGAGCAGTTCTTC. This sequence encodes CASSLRSGTQPREQFF.

Ten or more counts support this clonotype. The chain combines TRBV10-3 with TRBJ1-5; no clear D. The CDR3 is 12 amino acids. Germline CDR1 and CDR2: ENHRY and SYGVKD. The V gene lost 2 bases and the J gene lost 3 bases, with 2 bases spanning the gap. The CDR3 DNA reads as TGTGCCATCAGTGAGCCCAATCAGCCCCAGCATTTT. Residues: CAISEPNQPQHF.

The V gene is TRBV4-1, the J gene TRBJ2-7; D not certain. The CDR3 is 15 residues long. Between the trimmed V and J ends, which lost 2 bases and 0 bases, there was a span of 11 bases. Germline CDR1 and CDR2: MGHRA and YSYEKL. This chain's CDR3 is CASSQRAVSSYEQYF. For the CDR3, the DNA is TGCGCCAGCAGCCAACGGGCGGTTAGCTCCTACGAGCAGTACTTC.

A few counts support this clonotype. The chain links TRBV12-3 or TRBV12-4 to TRBJ2-1, with D tentatively TRBD1 (5 bases). The CDR3 runs 13 residues. V dropped 1 base and J dropped 10 bases, with 11 bases sitting between them. CDR3 amino acids: CASSLGGTGEQFF. For the CDR3, the DNA is TGTGCCAGCAGTTTAGGGGGCACAGGAGAGCAGTTCTTC.

This clonotype was seen a handful of times. The chain combines TRBV12-3 or TRBV12-4 with TRBJ1-3; D unclear. V was clipped by 7 bases and J by 4 bases, with 17 bases between them. CDR3 length equals 15 residues. In DNA, the CDR3 is TGTGCCAGCACCCAACAAGGCGTGGGAGGAAACACCATATATTTT. Residues: CASTQQGVGGNTIYF.

This clonotype came up a few times. The chain is built from TRBV12-3 or TRBV12-4 and TRBJ1-1; D is perhaps TRBD1 (6 bases). The CDR3 runs to 16 residues. Trimming removed 5 bases at V and 4 bases at J, with 20 bases between. CDR3 in DNA: TGTGCCAGCAGTCGGCACCGGGACAAGTTTTTCACTGAAGCTTTCTTT. This sequence encodes CASSRHRDKFFTEAFF.

The rearrangement uses TRBV5-6 and TRBJ2-3; TRBD1 might be the D (6 bases). The ends were cut back, 4 bases at V and 4 bases at J, with 19 bases in the middle. The CDR3 spans 16 residues. Germline CDR1 and CDR2: SGHDT and YYEEEE. CDR3 in amino acids: CASSTAGVRSADTQYF. As DNA, the CDR3 is TGTGCCAGCAGCACGGCAGGGGTGAGGAGCGCAGATACGCAGTATTTT.

This clonotype was recorded at least ten times. The gene calls are TRBV12-3 or TRBV12-4 and TRBJ2-3, with D perhaps TRBD2 (6 bases). The CDR3 consists of 13 residues. V was trimmed by 6 bases and J by 5 bases, leaving 12 bases between them. The CDR3 reads CASRGARGDTQYF. DNA of the CDR3: TGTGCCAGCAGGGGAGCGCGGGGAGATACGCAGTATTTT.

The rearrangement uses TRBV7-2 and TRBJ2-3; maybe TRBD2 (5 bases). CDR1 SGHTA and CDR2 FQGNSA come from the germline V gene. The length of the CDR3 is 17 residues. Trimming shortened V by 0 bases and J by 6 bases, and 19 bases separated the two germline ends. In nucleotides, the CDR3 is TGTGCCAGCAGCTTAGCCCGCCGGGGTTTCGGGTCCGATACGCAGTATTTT. Translated, it gives CASSLARRGFGSDTQYF. Together with reference TRBV7-2 and TRBJ2-3, the CDR3 gives the full variable domain: GAGVSQSPSNKVTEKGKDVELRCDPISGHTALYWYRQSLGQGLEFLIYFQGNSAPDKSGLPSDRFSAERTGGSVSTLTIQRTQQEDSAVYLCASSLARRGFGSDTQYFGPGTRLTVL.

The genes are TRBV2 and TRBJ2-5, with 9 bases identical to TRBD1. CDR3 length: 14 residues. Germline CDR1 SNHLY, CDR2 FYNNEI. Trimming removed 7 bases from V and 3 bases from J; junction bases left unmatched: 6. The DNA for the CDR3 is TGTGCCAGCACTAAGCGACAGGGGGAAGAGACCCAGTACTTC. Translating it yields CASTKRQGEETQYF. Full variable domain (rest looked up from reference TRBV2 and TRBJ2-5): EPEVTQTPSHQVTQMGQEVILRCVPISNHLYFYWYRQILGQKVEFLVSFYNNEISEKSEIFDDQFSVERPDGSNFTLKIRSTKLEDSAMYFCASTKRQGEETQYFGPGTRLLVL.

The chain joins TRBV12-3 or TRBV12-4 to TRBJ2-6; TRBD1 matches at 12 bases. This CDR3 spans 20 amino acids. V lost 5 bases, J lost 2 bases, and 13 bases stayed unmatched. The CDR3 is CASSRGTGGSPWAGANVLTF. CDR3 coding DNA: TGTGCCAGCAGTAGGGGGACAGGGGGCTCCCCGTGGGCTGGGGCCAACGTCCTGACTTTC.

The chain employs TRBV4-3 and TRBJ2-2, with D perhaps matching TRBD2 (6 bases). Germline V gene lookup returns CDR1 LGHNA and CDR2 YSLEER. The V end was cut by 1 base, the J end by 6 bases, with 18 bases between. The CDR3 length is 17 residues. In nucleotides, the CDR3 is TGCGCCAGCAGCCAAGTAACCGGGGGTGGCAGGGCCGGGGAGCTGTTTTTT. Translation: CASSQVTGGGRAGELFF.